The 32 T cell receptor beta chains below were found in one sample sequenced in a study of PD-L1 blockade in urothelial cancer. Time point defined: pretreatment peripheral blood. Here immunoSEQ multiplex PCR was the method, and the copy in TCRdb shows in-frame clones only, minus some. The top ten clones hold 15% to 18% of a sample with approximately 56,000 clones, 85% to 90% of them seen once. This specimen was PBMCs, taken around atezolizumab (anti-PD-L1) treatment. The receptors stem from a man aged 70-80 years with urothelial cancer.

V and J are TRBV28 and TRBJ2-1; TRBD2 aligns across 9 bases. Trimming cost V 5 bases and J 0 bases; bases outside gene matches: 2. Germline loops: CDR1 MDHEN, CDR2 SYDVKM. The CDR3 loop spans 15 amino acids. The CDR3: CASSNSGSSYNEQFF. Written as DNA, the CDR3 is TGTGCCAGCAGTAATAGCGGGAGCTCCTACAATGAGCAGTTCTTC.

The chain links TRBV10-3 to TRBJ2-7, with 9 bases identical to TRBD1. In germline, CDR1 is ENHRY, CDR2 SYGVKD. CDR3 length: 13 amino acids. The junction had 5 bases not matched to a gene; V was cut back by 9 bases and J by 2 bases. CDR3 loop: CAISGTGTYEQYF. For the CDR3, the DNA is TGTGCCATTTCCGGGACAGGGACCTACGAGCAGTACTTC.

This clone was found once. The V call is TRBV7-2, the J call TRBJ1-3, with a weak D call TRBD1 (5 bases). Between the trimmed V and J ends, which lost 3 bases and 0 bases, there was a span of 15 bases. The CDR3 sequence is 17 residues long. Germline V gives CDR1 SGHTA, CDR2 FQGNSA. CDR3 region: CASSFGQGSLSGNTIYF. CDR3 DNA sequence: TGTGCCAGCAGCTTTGGGCAGGGTTCCCTCTCTGGAAACACCATATATTTT.

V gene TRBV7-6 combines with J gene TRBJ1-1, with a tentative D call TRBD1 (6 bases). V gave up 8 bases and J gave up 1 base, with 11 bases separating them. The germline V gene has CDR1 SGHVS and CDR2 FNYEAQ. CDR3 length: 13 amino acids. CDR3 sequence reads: CASGLGANTEAFF. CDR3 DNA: TGTGCCAGCGGGTTGGGGGCGAACACTGAAGCTTTCTTT.

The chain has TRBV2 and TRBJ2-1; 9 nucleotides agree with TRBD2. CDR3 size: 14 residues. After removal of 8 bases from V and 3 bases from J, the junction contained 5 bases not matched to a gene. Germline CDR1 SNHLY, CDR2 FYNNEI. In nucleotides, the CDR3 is TGTGCCAGCCATCTAGCGGGGAACTACAATGAGCAGTTCTTC. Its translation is CASHLAGNYNEQFF.

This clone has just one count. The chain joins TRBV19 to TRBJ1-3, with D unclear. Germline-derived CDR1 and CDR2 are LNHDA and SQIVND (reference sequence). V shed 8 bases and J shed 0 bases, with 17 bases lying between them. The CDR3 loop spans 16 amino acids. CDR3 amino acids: CASRSPSGSSGNTIYF. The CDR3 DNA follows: TGTGCCAGTCGCTCCCCATCGGGGAGCTCTGGAAACACCATATATTTT.

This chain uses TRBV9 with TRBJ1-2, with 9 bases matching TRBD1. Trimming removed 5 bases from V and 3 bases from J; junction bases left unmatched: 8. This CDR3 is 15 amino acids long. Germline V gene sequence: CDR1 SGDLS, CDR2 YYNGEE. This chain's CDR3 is CASRTTGGAYYGYTF. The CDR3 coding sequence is TGTGCCAGCAGGACTACAGGGGGCGCATACTATGGCTACACCTTC.

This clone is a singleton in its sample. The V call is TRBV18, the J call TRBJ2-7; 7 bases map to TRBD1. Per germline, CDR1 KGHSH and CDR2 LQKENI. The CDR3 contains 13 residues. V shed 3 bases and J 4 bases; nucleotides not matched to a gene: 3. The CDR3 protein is CASSPTTGYEQYF. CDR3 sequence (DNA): TGTGCCAGCTCACCCACGACAGGGTACGAGCAGTACTTC.

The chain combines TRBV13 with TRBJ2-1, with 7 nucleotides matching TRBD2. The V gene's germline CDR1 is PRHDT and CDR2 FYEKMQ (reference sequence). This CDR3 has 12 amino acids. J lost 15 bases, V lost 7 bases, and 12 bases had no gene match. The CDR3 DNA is TGTGCCAGCACCGTTGGGGGGGGAAGACGGTTCTTC. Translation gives CASTVGGGRRFF.

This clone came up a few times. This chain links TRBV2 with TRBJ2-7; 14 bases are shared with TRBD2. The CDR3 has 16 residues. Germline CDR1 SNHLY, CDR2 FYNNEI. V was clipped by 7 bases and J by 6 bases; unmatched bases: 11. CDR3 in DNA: TGTGCCAGCACCTCGCCCGGGACTAGCGGGAGTTTCGAGCAGTACTTC. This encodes CASTSPGTSGSFEQYF. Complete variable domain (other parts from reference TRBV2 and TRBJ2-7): EPEVTQTPSHQVTQMGQEVILRCVPISNHLYFYWYRQILGQKVEFLVSFYNNEISEKSEIFDDQFSVERPDGSNFTLKIRSTKLEDSAMYFCASTSPGTSGSFEQYFGPGTRLTVT.

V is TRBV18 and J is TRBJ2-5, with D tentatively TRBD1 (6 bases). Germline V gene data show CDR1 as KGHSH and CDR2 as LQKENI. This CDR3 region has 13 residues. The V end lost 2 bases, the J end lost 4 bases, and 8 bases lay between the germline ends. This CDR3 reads CASSPSDRETQYF. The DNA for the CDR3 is TGTGCCAGCTCACCATCGGACAGAGAGACCCAGTACTTC.

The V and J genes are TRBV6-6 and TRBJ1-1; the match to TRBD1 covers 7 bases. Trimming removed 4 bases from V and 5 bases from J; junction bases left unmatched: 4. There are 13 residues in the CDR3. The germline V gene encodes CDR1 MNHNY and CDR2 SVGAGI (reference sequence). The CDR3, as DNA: TGTGCCAGCAGTTCACAACAGGGGACTGAAGCTTTCTTT. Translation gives CASSSQQGTEAFF.

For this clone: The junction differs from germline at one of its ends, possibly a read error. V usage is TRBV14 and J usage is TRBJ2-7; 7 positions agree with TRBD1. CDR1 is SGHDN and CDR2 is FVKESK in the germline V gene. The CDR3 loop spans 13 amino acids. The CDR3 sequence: CASSQDFLGTAFF. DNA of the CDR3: TGTGCCAGCAGCCAAGATTTTCTTGGGACAGCGTTCTTC. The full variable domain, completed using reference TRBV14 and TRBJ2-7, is EAGVTQFPSHSVIEKGQTVTLRCDPISGHDNLYWYRRVMGKEIKFLLHFVKESKQDESGMPNNRFLAERTGGTYSTLKVQPAELEDSGVYFCASSQDFLGTAFFGPGTRLTVT.

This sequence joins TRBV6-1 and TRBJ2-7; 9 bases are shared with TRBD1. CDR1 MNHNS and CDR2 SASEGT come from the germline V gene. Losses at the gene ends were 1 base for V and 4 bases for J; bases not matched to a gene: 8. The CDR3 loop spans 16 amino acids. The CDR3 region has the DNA TGTGCCAGCAGTGAAGGCCTAGGGACAGGGCTGTACGAGCAGTACTTC. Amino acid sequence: CASSEGLGTGLYEQYF.

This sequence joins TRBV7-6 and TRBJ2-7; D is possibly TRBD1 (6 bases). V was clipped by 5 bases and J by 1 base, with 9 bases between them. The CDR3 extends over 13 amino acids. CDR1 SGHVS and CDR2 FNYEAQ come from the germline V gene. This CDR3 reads CASSQGPSYEQYF. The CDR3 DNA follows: TGTGCCAGCAGCCAGGGGCCTTCCTACGAGCAGTACTTC. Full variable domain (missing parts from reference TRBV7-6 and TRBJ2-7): GAGVSQSPRYKVTKRGQDVALRCDPISGHVSLYWYRQALGQGPEFLTYFNYEAQQDKSGLPNDRFSAERPEGSISTLTIQRTEQRDSAMYRCASSQGPSYEQYFGPGTRLTVT.

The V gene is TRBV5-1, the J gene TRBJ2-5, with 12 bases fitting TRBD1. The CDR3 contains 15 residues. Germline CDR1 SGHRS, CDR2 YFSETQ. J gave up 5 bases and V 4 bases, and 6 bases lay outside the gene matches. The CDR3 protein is CASSPGTGGYETQYF. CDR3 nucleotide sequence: TGCGCCAGCAGCCCCGGGACAGGGGGCTATGAGACCCAGTACTTC.

The CDR3 spells CASSSRGSRSGEQYF. Here the CDR3 DNA reads TGTGCCAGCAGCAGTAGAGGGTCTAGGTCGGGGGAGCAGTACTTC. The V call is TRBV9, the J call TRBJ2-7; perhaps TRBD2 as D (5 bases). V lost 4 bases and J 7 bases, leaving 21 bases between the germline ends. CDR1 is SGDLS and CDR2 is YYNGEE in the germline V gene. The CDR3 is 15 residues long.

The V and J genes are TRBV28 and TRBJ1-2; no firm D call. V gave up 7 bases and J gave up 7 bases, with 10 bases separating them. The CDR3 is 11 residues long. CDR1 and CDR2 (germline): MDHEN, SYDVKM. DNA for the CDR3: TGTGCCAGCACATCGGAGGGTGGCTACACCTTC. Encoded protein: CASTSEGGYTF.

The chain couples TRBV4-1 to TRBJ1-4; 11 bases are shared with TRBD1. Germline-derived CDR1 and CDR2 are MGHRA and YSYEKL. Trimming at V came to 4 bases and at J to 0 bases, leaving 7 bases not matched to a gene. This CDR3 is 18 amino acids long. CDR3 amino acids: CASSPDRGLLATNEKLFF. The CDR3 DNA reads TGCGCCAGCAGCCCGGACAGGGGGCTACTTGCAACTAATGAAAAACTGTTTTTT.

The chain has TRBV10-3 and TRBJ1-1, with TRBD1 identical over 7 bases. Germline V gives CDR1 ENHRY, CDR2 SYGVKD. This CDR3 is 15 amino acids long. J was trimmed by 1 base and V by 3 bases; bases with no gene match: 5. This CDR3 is CAISDLAGGNTEAFF. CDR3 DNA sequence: TGTGCCATCAGTGACCTCGCAGGGGGGAACACTGAAGCTTTCTTT.

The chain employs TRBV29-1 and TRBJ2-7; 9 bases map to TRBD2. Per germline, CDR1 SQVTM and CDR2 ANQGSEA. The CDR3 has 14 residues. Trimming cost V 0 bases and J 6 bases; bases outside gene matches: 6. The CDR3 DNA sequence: TGCAGCGTTGAAGATCCTAGCGGGACCACCGAGCAGTACTTC. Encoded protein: CSVEDPSGTTEQYF.

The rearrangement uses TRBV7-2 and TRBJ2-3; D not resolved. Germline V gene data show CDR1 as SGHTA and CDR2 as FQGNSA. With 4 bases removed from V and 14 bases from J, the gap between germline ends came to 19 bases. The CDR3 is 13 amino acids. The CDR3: CASSSYEARYAYF. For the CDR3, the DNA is TGTGCCAGCAGCTCCTACGAGGCCAGATACGCGTATTTT.

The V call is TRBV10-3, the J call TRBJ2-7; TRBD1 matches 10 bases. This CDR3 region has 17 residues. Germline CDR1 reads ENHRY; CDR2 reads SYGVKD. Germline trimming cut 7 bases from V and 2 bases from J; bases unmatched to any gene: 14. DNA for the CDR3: TGTGCCATCACCGCCTCCCCAGGGACAGGGGTAACCTACGAGCAGTACTTC. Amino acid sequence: CAITASPGTGVTYEQYF.

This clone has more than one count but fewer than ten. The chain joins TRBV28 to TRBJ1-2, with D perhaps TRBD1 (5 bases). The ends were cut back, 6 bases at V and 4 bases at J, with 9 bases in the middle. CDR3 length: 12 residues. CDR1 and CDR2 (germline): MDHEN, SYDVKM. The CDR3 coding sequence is TGTGCCAGCAGGCAGGGCGGCTATGGCTACACCTTC. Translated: CASRQGGYGYTF.

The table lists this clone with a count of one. CDR3 sequence: CASSTTAQETQYF. DNA for the CDR3: TGTGCCAGCAGCACGACAGCCCAAGAGACCCAGTACTTC. The gene calls are TRBV7-2 and TRBJ2-5; possibly TRBD1 for D (5 bases). The CDR3 is made up of 13 amino acids. V was shortened by 5 bases and J by 1 base, with 8 bases between the two germline ends. CDR1 and CDR2 (germline): SGHTA, FQGNSA.

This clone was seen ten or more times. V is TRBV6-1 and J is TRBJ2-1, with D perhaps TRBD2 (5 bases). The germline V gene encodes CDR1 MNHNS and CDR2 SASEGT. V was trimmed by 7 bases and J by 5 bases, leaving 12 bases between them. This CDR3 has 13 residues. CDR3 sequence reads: CASTASRDNEQFF. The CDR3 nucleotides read TGTGCCAGCACGGCTAGCCGGGACAATGAGCAGTTCTTC.

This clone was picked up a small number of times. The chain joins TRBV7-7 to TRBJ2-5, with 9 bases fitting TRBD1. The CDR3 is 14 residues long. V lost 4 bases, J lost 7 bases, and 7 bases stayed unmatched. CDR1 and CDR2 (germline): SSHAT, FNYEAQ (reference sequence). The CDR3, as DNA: TGTGCCAGCAGCTCCCGGGACAGGGAGGGGACCCAGTACTTC. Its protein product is CASSSRDREGTQYF.

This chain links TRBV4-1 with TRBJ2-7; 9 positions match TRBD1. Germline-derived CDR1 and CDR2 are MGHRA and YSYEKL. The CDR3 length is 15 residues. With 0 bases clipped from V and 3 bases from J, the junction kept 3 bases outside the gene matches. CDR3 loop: CASSQEGTGIYEQYF. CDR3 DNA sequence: TGCGCCAGCAGCCAAGAAGGGACAGGGATCTACGAGCAGTACTTC.

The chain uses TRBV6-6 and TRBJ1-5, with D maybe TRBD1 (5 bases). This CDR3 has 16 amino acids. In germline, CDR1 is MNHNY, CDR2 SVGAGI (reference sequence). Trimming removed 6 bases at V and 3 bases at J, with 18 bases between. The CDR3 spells CASSTGQGAANQPQHF. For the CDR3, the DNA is TGTGCCAGCAGCACTGGCCAGGGTGCGGCCAATCAGCCCCAGCATTTT.

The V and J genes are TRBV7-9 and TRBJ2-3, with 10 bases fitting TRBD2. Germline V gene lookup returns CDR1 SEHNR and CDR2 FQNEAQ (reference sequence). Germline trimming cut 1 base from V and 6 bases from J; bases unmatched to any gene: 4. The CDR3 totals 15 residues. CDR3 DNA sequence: TGTGCCAGCAGCTTAGTACTAGCGGGACGGGATACGCAGTATTTT. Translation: CASSLVLAGRDTQYF.

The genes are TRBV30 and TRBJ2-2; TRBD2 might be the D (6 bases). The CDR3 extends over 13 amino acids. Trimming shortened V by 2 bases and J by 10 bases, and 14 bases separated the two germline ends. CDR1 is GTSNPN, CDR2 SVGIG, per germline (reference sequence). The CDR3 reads CAWSSLRGLELFF. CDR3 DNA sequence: TGTGCCTGGAGTAGCCTGCGGGGCCTGGAGCTGTTTTTT.

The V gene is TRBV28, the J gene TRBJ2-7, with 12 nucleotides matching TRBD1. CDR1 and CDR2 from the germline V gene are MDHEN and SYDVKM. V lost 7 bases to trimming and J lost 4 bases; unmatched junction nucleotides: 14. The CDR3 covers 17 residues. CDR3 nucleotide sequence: TGTGCCAGCAACACCTCGCCCGGGACAGGGGGCTCTTACGAGCAGTACTTC. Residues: CASNTSPGTGGSYEQYF.